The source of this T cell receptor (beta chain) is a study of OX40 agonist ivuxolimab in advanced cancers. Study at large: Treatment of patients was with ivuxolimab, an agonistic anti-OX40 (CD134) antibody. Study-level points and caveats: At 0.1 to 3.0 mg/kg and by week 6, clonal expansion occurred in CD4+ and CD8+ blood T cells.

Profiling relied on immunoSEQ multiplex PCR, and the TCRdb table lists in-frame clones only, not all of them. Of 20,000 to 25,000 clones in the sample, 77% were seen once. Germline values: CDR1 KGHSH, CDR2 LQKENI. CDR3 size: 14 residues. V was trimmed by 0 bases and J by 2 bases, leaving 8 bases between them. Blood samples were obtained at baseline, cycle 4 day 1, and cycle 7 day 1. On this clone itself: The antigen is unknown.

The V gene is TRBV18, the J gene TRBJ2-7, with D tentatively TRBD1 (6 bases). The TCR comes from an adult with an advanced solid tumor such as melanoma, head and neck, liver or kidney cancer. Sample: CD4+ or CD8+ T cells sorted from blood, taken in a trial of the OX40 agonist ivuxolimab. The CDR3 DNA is TGTGCCAGCTCACCACCGGCAGGGGCCTACGAGCAGTACTTC. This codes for CASSPPAGAYEQYF. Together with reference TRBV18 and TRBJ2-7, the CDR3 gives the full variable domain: NAGVMQNPRHLVRRRGQEARLRCSPMKGHSHVYWYRQLPEEGLKFMVYLQKENIIDESGMPKERFSAEFPKEGPSILRIQQVVRGDSAAYFCASSPPAGAYEQYFGPGTRLTVT.